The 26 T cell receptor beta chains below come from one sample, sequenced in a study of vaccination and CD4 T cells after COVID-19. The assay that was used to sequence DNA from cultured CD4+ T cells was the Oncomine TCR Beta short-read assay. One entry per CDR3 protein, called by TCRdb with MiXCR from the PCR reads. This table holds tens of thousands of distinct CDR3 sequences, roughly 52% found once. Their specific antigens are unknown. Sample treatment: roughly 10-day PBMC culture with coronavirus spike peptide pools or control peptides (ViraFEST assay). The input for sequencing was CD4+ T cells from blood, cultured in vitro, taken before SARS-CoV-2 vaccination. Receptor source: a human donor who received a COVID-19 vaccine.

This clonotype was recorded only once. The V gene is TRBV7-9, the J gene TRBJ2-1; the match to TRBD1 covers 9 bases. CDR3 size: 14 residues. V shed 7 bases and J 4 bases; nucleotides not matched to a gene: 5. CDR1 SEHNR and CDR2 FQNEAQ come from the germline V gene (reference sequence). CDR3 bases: TGTGCCAGCATCTCGGGACAGGGATACAATGAGCAGTTCTTC. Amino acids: CASISGQGYNEQFF.

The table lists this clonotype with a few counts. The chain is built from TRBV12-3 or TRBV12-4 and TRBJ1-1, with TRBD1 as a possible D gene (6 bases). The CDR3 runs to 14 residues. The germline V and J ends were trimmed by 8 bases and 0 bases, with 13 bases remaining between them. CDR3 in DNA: TGTGCCAGCGGGCGAACAGGGTTGAACACTGAAGCTTTCTTT. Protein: CASGRTGLNTEAFF.

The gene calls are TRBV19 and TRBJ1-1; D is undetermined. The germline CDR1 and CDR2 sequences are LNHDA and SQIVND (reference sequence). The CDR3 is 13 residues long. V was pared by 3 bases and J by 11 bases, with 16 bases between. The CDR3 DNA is TGTGCCAGTAGTATTTTCGGCCAGGCGGGCGCTTTCTTT. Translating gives CASSIFGQAGAFF.

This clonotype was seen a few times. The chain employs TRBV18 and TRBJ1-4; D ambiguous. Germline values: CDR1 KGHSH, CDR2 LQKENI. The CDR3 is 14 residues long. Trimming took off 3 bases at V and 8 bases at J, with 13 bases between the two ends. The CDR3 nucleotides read TGTGCCAGCTCACCGGGGAGCCCTGGGGAAAAACTGTTTTTT. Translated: CASSPGSPGEKLFF.

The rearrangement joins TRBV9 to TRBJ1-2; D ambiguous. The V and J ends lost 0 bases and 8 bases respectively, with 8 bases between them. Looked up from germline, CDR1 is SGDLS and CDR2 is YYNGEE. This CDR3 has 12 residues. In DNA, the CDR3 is TGTGCCAGCAGCGTAGGGCCGGGGGGCTACACCTTC. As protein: CASSVGPGGYTF.

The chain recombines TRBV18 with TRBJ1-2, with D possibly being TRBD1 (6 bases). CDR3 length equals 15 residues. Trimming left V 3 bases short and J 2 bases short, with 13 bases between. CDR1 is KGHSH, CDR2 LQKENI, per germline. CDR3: CASSPAGDLNYGYTF. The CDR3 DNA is TGTGCCAGCTCACCCGCAGGGGACCTAAACTATGGCTACACCTTC.

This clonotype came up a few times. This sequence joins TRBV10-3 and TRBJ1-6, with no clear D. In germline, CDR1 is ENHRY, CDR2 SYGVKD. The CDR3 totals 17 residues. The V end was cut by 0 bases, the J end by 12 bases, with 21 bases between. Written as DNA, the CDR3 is TGTGCCATCAGTGAGTCGGTGGACGGAGGCCTTCGGGTACCCCTCCACTTT. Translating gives CAISESVDGGLRVPLHF.

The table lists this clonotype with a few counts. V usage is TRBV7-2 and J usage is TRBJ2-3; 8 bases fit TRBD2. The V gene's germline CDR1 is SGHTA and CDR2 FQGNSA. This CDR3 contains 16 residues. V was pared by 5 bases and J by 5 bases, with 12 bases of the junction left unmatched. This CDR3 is CASSHLGGADGDTQYF. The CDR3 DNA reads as TGTGCCAGCAGCCATCTCGGGGGGGCGGATGGAGATACGCAGTATTTT.

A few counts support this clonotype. The CDR3 loop is CATSRDREGGVYGYTF. CDR3 nucleotide sequence: TGTGCCACCAGCAGAGATCGGGAAGGGGGAGTCTATGGCTACACCTTC. The chain has TRBV15 and TRBJ1-2, with a possible D match to TRBD1 (6 bases). Germline assignment: CDR1 LNHNV and CDR2 YYDKDF (reference sequence). CDR3 length: 16 residues. Between the trimmed V and J ends, which lost 0 bases and 4 bases, there was a span of 15 bases.

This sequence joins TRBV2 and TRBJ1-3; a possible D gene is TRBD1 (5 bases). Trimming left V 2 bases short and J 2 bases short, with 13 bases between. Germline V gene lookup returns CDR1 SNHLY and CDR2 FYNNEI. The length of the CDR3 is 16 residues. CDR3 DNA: TGTGCCAGCAGTGAACTTGCCAGGGAAACTGGAAACACCATATATTTT. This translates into CASSELARETGNTIYF.

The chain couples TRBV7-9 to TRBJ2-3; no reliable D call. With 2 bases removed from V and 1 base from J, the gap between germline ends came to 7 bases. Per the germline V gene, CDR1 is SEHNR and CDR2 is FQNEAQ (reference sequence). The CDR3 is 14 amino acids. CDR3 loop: CASSLQQRTDTQYF. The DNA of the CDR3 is TGTGCCAGCAGCTTACAACAGCGCACAGATACGCAGTATTTT.

The DNA for the CDR3 is TGTGCCAGCAGTCTACTACCCAGCACAGATACGCAGTATTTT. Its protein is CASSLLPSTDTQYF. The J gene is TRBJ2-3, the V gene TRBV7-9; no firm D call. The V gene lost 6 bases and the J gene lost 0 bases, with 10 bases spanning the gap. There are 14 residues in the CDR3. Germline loops: CDR1 SEHNR, CDR2 FQNEAQ (reference sequence).

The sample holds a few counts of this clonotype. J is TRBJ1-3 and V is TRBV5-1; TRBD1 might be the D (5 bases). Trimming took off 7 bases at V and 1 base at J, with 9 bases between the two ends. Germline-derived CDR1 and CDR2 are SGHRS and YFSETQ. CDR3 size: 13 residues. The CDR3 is CASRPGSGNTIYF. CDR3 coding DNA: TGCGCCAGCCGACCAGGGTCTGGAAACACCATATATTTT.

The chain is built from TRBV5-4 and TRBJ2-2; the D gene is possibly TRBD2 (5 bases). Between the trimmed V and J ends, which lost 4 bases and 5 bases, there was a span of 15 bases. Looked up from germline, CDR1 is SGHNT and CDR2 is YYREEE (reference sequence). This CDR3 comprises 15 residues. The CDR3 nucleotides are TGTGCCAGCAGCACCGGATCTAGCCGGACCGGGGAGCTGTTTTTT. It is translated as CASSTGSSRTGELFF.

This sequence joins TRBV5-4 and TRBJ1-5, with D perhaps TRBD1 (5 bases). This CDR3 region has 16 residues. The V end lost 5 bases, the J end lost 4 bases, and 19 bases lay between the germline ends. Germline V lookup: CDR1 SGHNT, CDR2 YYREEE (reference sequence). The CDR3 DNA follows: TGTGCCAGCAGTTCGGGTCCGGGGCCTGGGAATCAGCCCCAGCATTTT. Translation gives CASSSGPGPGNQPQHF.

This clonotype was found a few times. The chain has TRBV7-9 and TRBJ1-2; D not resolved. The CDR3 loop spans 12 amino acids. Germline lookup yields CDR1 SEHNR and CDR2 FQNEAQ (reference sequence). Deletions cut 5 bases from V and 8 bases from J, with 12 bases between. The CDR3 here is CASSPQPGGYTF. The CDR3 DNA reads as TGTGCCAGCAGCCCTCAGCCGGGAGGCTACACCTTC.

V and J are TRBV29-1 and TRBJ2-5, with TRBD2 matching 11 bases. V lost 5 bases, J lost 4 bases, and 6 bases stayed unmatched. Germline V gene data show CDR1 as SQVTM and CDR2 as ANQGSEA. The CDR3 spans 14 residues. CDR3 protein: CSVTLAGGPETQYF. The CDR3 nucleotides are TGCAGCGTTACCTTAGCGGGGGGGCCAGAGACCCAGTACTTC.

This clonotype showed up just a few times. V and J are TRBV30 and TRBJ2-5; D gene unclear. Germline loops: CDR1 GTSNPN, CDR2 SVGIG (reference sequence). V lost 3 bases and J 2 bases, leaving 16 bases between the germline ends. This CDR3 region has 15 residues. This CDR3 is CAWRPRSFRQETQYF. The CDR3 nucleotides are TGTGCCTGGAGACCAAGGTCGTTTCGGCAAGAGACCCAGTACTTC.

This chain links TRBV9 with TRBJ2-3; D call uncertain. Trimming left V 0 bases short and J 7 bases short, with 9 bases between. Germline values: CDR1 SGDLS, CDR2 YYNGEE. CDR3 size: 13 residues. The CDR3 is CASSVGWAYTQYF. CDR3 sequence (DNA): TGTGCCAGCAGCGTAGGCTGGGCCTATACGCAGTATTTT.

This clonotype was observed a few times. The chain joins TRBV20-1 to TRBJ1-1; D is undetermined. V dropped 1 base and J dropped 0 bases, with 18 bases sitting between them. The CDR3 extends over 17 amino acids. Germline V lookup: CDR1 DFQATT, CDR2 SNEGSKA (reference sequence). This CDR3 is CSARVVRAGSMNTEAFF. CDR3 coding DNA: TGCAGTGCTAGAGTAGTTAGGGCGGGGAGTATGAACACTGAAGCTTTCTTT.

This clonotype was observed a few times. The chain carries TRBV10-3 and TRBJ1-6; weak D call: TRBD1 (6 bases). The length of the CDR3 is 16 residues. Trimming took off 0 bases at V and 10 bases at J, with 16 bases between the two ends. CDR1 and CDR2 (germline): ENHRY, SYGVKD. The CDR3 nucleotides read TGTGCCATCAGTGAGTCCCAGGGGATTATAGGATCACCCCTCCACTTT. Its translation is CAISESQGIIGSPLHF.

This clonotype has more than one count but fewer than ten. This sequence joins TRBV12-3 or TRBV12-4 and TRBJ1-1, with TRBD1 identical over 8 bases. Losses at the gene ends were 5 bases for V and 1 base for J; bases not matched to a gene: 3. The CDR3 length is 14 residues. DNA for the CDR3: TGTGCCAGCAGTCCAGACAGGGGGAACACTGAAGCTTTCTTT. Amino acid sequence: CASSPDRGNTEAFF.

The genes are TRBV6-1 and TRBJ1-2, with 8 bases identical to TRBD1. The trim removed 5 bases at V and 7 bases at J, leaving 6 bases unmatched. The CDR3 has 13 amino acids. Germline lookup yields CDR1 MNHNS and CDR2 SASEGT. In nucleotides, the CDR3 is TGTGCCAGCAGTCAGACTGGACAGGGTGGCTACACCTTC. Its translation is CASSQTGQGGYTF.

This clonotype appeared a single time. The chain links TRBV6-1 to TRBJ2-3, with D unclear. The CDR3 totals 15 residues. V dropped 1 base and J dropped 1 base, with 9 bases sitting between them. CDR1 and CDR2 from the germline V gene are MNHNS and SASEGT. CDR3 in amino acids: CASSEGVLGTDTQYF. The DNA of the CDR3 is TGTGCCAGCAGTGAAGGGGTTCTTGGCACAGATACGCAGTATTTT.

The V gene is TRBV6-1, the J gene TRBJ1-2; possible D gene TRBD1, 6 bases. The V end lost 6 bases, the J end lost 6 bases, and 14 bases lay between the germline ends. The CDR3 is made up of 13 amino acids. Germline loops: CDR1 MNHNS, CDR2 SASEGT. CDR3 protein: CASRQTGIDGYTF. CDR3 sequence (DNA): TGTGCCAGCAGACAAACAGGGATTGATGGCTACACCTTC.

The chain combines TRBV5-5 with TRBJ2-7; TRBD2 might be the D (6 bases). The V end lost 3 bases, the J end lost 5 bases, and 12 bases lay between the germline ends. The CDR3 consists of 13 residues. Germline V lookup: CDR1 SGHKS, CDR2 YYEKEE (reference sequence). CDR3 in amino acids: CASSSRRVNEQYF. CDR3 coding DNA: TGTGCCAGCAGCTCCCGGAGGGTCAACGAGCAGTACTTC.